This T cell receptor (beta chain) was recorded in a study of control samples from healthy donors and cancer patients. TCRdb's copy holds only in-frame clones and misses some; the assay was immunoSEQ multiplex PCR. The sample consists of 150,000 to 200,000 clones, 90% to 95% of them appearing once. This clone occurred once. CDR3 size: 14 residues. Germline V lookup: CDR1 LGHNT, CDR2 FRNRAP. V gave up 0 bases and J gave up 4 bases, with 9 bases separating them. Sequencing was carried out using blood. The receptor was isolated from a woman under 30 in good health. The chain joins TRBV12-5 to TRBJ2-5, with a possible D match to TRBD1 (7 bases). CDR3 coding DNA: TGTGCTAGTGGTTTGGTCCAGGGGGGAGAGACCCAGTACTTC. It specifies CASGLVQGGETQYF.